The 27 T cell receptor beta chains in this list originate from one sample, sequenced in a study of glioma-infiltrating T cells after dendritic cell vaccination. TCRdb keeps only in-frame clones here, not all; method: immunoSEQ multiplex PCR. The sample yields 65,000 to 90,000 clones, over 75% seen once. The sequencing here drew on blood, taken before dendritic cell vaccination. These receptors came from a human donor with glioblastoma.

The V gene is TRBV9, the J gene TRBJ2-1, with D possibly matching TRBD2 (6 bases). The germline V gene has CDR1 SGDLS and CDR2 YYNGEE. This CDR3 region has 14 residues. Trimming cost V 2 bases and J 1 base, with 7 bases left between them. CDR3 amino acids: CASSVGGSYNEQFF. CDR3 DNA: TGTGCCAGCAGCGTGGGGGGTTCCTACAATGAGCAGTTCTTC.

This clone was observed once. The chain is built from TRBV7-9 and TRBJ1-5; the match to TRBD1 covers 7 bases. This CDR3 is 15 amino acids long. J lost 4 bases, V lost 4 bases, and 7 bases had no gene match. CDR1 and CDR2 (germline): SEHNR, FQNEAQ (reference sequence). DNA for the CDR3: TGTGCCAGCAGCTCGTGGGACAGCACTAATCAGCCCCAGCATTTT. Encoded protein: CASSSWDSTNQPQHF.

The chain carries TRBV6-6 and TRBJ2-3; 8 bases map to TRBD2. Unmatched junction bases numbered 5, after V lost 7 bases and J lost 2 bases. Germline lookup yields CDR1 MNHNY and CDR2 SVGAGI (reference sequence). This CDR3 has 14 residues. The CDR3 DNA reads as TGTGCCAGCACCCGGGGACTAGTCACAGATACGCAGTATTTT. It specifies CASTRGLVTDTQYF.

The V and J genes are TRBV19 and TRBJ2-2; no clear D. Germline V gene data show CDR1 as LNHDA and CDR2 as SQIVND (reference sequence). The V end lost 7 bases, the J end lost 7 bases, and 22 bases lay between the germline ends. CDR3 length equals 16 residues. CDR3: CASKVDGPRFDGELFF. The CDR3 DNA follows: TGTGCCAGTAAGGTTGACGGCCCCAGGTTCGACGGGGAGCTGTTTTTT.

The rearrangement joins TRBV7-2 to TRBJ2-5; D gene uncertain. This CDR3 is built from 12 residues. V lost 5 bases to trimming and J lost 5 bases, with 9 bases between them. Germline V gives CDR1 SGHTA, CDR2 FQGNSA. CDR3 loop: CASSTYAETQYF. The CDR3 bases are TGTGCCAGCAGCACCTATGCGGAGACCCAGTACTTC.

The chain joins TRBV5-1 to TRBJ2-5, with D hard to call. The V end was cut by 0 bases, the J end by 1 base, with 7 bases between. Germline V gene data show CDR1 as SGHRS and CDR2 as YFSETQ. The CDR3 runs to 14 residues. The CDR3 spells CASSLGQRQETQYF. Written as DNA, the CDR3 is TGCGCCAGCAGCTTGGGGCAGCGCCAAGAGACCCAGTACTTC.

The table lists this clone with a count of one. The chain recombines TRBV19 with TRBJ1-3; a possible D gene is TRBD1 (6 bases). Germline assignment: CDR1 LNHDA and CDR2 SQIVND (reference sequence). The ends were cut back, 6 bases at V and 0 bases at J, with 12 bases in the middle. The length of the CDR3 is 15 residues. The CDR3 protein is CASSPGHHSGNTIYF. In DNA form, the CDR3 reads TGTGCCAGTAGCCCGGGACATCACTCTGGAAACACCATATATTTT.

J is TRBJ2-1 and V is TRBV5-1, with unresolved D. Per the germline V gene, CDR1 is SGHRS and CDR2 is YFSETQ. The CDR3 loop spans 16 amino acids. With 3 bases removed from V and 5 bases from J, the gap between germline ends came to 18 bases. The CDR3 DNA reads TGCGCCAGCAGCTCCCTAACGTCGGGTCTCAACAATGAGCAGTTCTTC. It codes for CASSSLTSGLNNEQFF.

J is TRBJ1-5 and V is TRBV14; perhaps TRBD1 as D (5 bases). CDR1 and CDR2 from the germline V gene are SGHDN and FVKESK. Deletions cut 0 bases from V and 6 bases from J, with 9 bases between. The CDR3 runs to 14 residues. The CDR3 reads CASSQDGGSQPQHF. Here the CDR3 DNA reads TGTGCCAGCAGCCAAGATGGGGGGAGTCAGCCCCAGCATTTT.

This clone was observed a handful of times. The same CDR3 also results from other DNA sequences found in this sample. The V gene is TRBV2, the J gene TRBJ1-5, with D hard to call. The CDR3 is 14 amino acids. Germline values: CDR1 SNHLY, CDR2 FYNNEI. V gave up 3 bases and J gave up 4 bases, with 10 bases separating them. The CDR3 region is CASSERGGNQPQHF. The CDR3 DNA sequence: TGTGCCAGCAGTGAGCGGGGTGGAAATCAGCCCCAGCATTTT.

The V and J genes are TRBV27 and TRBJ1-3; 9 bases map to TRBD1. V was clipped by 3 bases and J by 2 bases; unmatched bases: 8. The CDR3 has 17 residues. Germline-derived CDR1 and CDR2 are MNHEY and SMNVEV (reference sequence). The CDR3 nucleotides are TGTGCCAGCAGTTTCTCCGGGACAGGGTTCGCTGGAAACACCATATATTTT. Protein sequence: CASSFSGTGFAGNTIYF.

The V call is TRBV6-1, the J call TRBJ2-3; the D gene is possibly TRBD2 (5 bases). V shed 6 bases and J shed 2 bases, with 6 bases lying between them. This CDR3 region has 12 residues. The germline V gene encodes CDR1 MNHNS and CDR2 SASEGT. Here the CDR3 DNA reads TGTGCCAGCAGACTAGACACAGATACGCAGTATTTT. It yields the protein CASRLDTDTQYF.

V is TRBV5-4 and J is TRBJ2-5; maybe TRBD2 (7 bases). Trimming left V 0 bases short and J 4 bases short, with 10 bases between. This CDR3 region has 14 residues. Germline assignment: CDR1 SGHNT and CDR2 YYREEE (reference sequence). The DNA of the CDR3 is TGTGCCAGCAGCTTGGAGGGGGGGGGAGAGACCCAGTACTTC. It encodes CASSLEGGGETQYF.

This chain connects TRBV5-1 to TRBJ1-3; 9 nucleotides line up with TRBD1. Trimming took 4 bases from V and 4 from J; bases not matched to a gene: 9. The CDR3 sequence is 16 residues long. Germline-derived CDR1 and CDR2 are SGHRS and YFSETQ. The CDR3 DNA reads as TGCGCCAGCAGCCACCAAGGGACAGGGCCAGGAAACACCATATATTTT. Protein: CASSHQGTGPGNTIYF.

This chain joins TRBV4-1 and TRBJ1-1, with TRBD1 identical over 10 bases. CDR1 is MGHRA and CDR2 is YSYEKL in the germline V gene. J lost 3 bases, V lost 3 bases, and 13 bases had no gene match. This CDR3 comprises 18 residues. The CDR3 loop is CASSHYVNSGQGHTEAFF. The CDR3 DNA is TGCGCCAGCAGCCACTATGTTAACTCGGGACAGGGGCACACTGAAGCTTTCTTT.

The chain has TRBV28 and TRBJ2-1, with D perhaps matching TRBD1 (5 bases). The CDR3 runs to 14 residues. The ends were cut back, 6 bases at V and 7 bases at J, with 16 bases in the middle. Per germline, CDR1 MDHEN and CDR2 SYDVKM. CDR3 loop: CASSLPRQLNEQFF. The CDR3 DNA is TGTGCCAGCAGCCTTCCCCGACAGCTGAATGAGCAGTTCTTC.

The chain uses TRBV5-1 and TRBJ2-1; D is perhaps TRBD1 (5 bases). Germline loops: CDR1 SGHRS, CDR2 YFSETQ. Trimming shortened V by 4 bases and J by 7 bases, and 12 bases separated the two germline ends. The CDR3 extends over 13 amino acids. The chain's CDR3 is CASSPYRGNEQFF. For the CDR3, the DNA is TGCGCCAGCAGCCCCTATAGGGGAAATGAGCAGTTCTTC.

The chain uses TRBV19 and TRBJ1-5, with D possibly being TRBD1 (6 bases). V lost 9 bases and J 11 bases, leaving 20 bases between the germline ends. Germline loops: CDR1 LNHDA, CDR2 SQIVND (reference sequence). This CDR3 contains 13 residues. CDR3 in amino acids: CASRTEGIRAQHF. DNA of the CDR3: TGTGCCAGCAGGACAGAAGGAATCAGAGCCCAGCATTTT.

The CDR3 DNA reads TGTGCCAGCAGACCTTCTCCTGGACAGGGGGACACTGAAGCTTTCTTT. It codes for CASRPSPGQGDTEAFF. The rearrangement joins TRBV6-6 to TRBJ1-1, with 10 nucleotides matching TRBD1. The CDR3 has 16 residues. CDR1 and CDR2 (germline): MNHNY, SVGAGI (reference sequence). The V gene end was trimmed by 6 bases and the J gene end by 3 bases; junction bases not matched to a gene: 10.

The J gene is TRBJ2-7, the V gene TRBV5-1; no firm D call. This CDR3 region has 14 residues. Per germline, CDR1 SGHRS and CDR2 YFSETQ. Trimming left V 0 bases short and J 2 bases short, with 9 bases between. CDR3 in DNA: TGCGCCAGCAGCTTGGCCACAGAGACCTACGAGCAGTACTTC. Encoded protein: CASSLATETYEQYF. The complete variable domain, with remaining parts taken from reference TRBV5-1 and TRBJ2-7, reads KAGVTQTPRYLIKTRGQQVTLSCSPISGHRSVSWYQQTPGQGLQFLFEYFSETQRNKGNFPGRFSGRQFSNSRSEMNVSTLELGDSALYLCASSLATETYEQYFGPGTRLTVT.

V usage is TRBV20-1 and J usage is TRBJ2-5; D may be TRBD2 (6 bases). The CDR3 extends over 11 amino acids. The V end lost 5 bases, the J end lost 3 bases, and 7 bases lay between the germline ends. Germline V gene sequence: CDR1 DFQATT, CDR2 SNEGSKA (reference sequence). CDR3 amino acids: CSALAEETQYF. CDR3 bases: TGCAGTGCTTTAGCGGAAGAGACCCAGTACTTC.

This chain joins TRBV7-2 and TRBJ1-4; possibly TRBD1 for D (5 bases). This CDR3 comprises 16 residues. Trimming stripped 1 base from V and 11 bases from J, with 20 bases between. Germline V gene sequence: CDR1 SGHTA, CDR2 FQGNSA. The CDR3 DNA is TGTGCCAGCAGCTTAGGATTCCGACAGCTTGATGGGAAACTGTTTTTT. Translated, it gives CASSLGFRQLDGKLFF.

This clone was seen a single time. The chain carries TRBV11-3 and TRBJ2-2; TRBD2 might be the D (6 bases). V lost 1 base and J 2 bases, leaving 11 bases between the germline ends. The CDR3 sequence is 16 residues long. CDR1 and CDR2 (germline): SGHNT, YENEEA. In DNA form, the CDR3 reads TGTGCCAGCAGCTTAGTTGGGGGGTCCAACACCGGGGAGCTGTTTTTT. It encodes CASSLVGGSNTGELFF.

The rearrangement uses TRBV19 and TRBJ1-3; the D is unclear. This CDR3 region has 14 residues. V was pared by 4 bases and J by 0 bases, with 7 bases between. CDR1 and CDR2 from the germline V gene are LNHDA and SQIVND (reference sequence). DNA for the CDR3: TGTGCCAGTAGTACTGACAACTCTGGAAACACCATATATTTT. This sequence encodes CASSTDNSGNTIYF.

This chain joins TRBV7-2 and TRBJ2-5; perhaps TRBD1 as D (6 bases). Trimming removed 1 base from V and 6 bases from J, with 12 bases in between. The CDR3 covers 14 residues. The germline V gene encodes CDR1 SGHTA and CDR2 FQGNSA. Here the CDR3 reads CASSLERGIKTQYF. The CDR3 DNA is TGTGCCAGCAGCTTAGAGAGGGGGATTAAGACCCAGTACTTC.

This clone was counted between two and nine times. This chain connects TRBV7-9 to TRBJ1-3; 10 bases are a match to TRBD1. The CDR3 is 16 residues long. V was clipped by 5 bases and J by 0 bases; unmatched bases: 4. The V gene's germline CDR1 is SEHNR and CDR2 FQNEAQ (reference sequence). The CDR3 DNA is TGTGCCAGCAGCACGGGACAGGGGATCTCTGGAAACACCATATATTTT. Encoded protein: CASSTGQGISGNTIYF.

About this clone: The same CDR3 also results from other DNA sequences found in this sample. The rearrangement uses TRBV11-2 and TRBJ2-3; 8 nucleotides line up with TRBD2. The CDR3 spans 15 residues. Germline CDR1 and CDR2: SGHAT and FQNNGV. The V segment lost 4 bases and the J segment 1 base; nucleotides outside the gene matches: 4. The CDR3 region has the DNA TGTGCCAGCAGCTCTCGAGCGGGGGGCACAGATACGCAGTATTTT. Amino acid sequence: CASSSRAGGTDTQYF.